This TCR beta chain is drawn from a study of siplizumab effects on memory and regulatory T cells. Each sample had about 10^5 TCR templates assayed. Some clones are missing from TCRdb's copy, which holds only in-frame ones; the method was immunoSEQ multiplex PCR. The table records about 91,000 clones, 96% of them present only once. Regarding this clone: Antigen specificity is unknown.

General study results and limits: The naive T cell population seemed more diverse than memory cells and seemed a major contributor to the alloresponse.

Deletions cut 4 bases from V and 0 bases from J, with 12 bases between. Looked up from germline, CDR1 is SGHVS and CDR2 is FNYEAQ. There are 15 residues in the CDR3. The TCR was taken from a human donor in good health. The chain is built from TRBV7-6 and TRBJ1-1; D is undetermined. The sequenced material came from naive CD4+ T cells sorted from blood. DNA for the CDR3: TGTGCCAGCAGCTCCCAACAAACCGTGAACACTGAAGCTTTCTTT. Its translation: CASSSQQTVNTEAFF.